This TCR beta chain was obtained from a study of blood T cell repertoires in COVID-19. Study at large: Collection of acute and convalescent COVID-19 samples took place in the United States, Italy and Spain. In each case, the material was cDNA or gDNA derived from T cells, B-cell-depleted T cells, or PBMCs.

Per germline, CDR1 WNHNN and CDR2 SYGVQD (reference sequence). This CDR3 has 14 residues. The V end lost 6 bases, the J end lost 0 bases, and 12 bases lay between the germline ends. Original analysis: Quantification of nucleated cells was approximated via reference gene primer amplification. Sequencing was performed with immunoSEQ multiplex PCR; in TCRdb, only in-frame clones are kept and a portion is missing. The V and J calls and clone size come from that table; D and trimming were worked out from the DNA. This table holds about 160,000 clones, about four fifths found once. The TCR originated in a woman older than 75 with acute or convalescent COVID-19. The sequenced sample consisted of peripheral blood. The rearrangement joins TRBV10-1 to TRBJ2-7; D possibly corresponds to TRBD2 (6 bases). CDR3 loop: CASSRGTSSYEQYF. As DNA, the CDR3 is TGCGCCAGCAGCCGCGGGACCTCCTCCTACGAGCAGTACTTC.